The 14 T cell receptor beta chains reported below all come from one sample, sequenced in a study of PD-L1 blockade in urothelial cancer. The method was immunoSEQ multiplex PCR; TCRdb's version includes in-frame clones alone and lacks a portion of them. The sample carries tens of thousands of clones, around 81% recorded once. Time point meaning: pretreatment peripheral blood. This specimen was PBMCs, taken around atezolizumab (anti-PD-L1) treatment. The receptors shown here come from a man between 65 and 85 years old with urothelial cancer.

The V call is TRBV11-3, the J call TRBJ2-5, with unresolved D. The CDR3 consists of 16 residues. V was trimmed by 1 base and J by 3 bases, leaving 15 bases between them. CDR1 and CDR2 from the germline V gene are SGHNT and YENEEA. This chain's CDR3 is CASSLVGSHDKETQYF. Written as DNA, the CDR3 is TGTGCCAGCAGCTTAGTCGGTAGCCACGATAAAGAGACCCAGTACTTC. The entire variable domain, with the rest obtained from reference TRBV11-3 and TRBJ2-5, is as follows: EAGVVQSPRYKIIEKKQPVAFWCNPISGHNTLYWYLQNLGQGPELLIRYENEEAVDDSQLPKDRFSAERLKGVDSTLKIQPAELGDSAVYLCASSLVGSHDKETQYFGPGTRLLVL.

The chain is built from TRBV19 and TRBJ2-1; 7 nucleotides align to TRBD2. CDR1 is LNHDA, CDR2 SQIVND, per germline (reference sequence). V was clipped by 5 bases and J by 4 bases; unmatched bases: 11. The CDR3 length is 16 residues. CDR3 in DNA: TGTGCCAGTAGTCTGGGGGGAGGGCTTACGTACAATGAGCAGTTCTTC. Protein: CASSLGGGLTYNEQFF.

The gene calls are TRBV6-5 and TRBJ2-1; 10 bases line up with TRBD1. The junction had 5 bases not matched to a gene; V was cut back by 2 bases and J by 4 bases. The CDR3 is 16 residues long. Germline V gene data show CDR1 as MNHEY and CDR2 as SVGAGI. This CDR3 reads CASSYHRDRGYNEQFF. The DNA for the CDR3 is TGTGCCAGCAGTTACCACCGGGACAGGGGATACAATGAGCAGTTCTTC.

The chain combines TRBV9 with TRBJ2-1, with D tentatively TRBD2 (6 bases). Between the trimmed V and J ends, which lost 0 bases and 1 base, there was a span of 8 bases. Germline CDR1 is SGDLS and CDR2 is YYNGEE. The CDR3 has 15 residues. The CDR3, as DNA: TGTGCCAGCAGCGTAGAGGGGACTTCCTACAATGAGCAGTTCTTC. Translated: CASSVEGTSYNEQFF. The full variable domain, in which reference TRBV9 and TRBJ2-1 provide the parts outside the CDR3, is DSGVTQTPKHLITATGQRVTLRCSPRSGDLSVYWYQQSLDQGLQFLIQYYNGEERAKGNILERFSAQQFPDLHSELNLSSLELGDSALYFCASSVEGTSYNEQFFGPGTRLTVL.

This chain links TRBV7-2 with TRBJ1-2, with 9 bases fitting TRBD1. Trimming removed 5 bases from V and 4 bases from J; junction bases left unmatched: 5. The CDR3 covers 14 residues. From germline, CDR1 is SGHTA and CDR2 FQGNSA. The CDR3 bases are TGTGCCAGCAGCATTACAGGGGGCAGCTATGGCTACACCTTC. Its translation: CASSITGGSYGYTF.

The V call is TRBV18, the J call TRBJ2-2; tentatively, D is TRBD1 (5 bases). CDR1 and CDR2 from the germline V gene are KGHSH and LQKENI. CDR3 length: 13 residues. V was trimmed by 3 bases and J by 6 bases, leaving 8 bases between them. As DNA, the CDR3 is TGTGCCAGCTCACCCTTAGGGGCCGGGGAGCTGTTTTTT. Amino acids: CASSPLGAGELFF.

The rearrangement joins TRBV29-1 to TRBJ2-1; D ambiguous. Germline V gene lookup returns CDR1 SQVTM and CDR2 ANQGSEA. V lost 4 bases and J lost 0, with 10 bases in between. The CDR3 runs 14 residues. The CDR3 DNA follows: TGCAGCGTTGTTCTATCGAGCTCCTACAATGAGCAGTTCTTC. Amino acids: CSVVLSSSYNEQFF.

J is TRBJ2-3 and V is TRBV7-2; tentative D call: TRBD2 (5 bases). Germline V lookup: CDR1 SGHTA, CDR2 FQGNSA. The CDR3 runs to 18 residues. Trimming removed 1 base from V and 0 bases from J, with 17 bases in between. The CDR3 DNA reads as TGTGCCAGCAGCTTAGGGTCCGGGGTTGGGTCTAGCACAGATACGCAGTATTTT. Translated, it gives CASSLGSGVGSSTDTQYF.

The genes are TRBV10-3 and TRBJ2-7, with D tentatively TRBD2 (6 bases). The germline V gene has CDR1 ENHRY and CDR2 SYGVKD. The CDR3 consists of 13 residues. Between the trimmed V and J ends, which lost 5 bases and 3 bases, there was a span of 11 bases. CDR3 nucleotide sequence: TGTGCCATCAGTTTGGACGGGAGCTACGAGCAGTACTTC. Its protein is CAISLDGSYEQYF.

This clone was found once. The chain is built from TRBV7-6 and TRBJ2-1; 8 bases line up with TRBD1. V lost 6 bases and J lost 1; bases outside the gene matches: 5. The length of the CDR3 is 15 residues. Germline V gene data show CDR1 as SGHVS and CDR2 as FNYEAQ. Here the CDR3 reads CASSPGQVSYNEQFF. CDR3 bases: TGTGCCAGCAGTCCGGGACAGGTATCCTACAATGAGCAGTTCTTC.

The chain employs TRBV6-1 and TRBJ2-1; a weak D match, TRBD2 (5 bases). Trimming took 3 bases from V and 7 from J, leaving 22 bases between them. The CDR3 loop spans 17 amino acids. The V gene's germline CDR1 is MNHNS and CDR2 SASEGT. CDR3 bases: TGTGCCAGCAGTGATCGGGGTGGCAGCGTGGGCCGGAATGAGCAGTTCTTC. It codes for CASSDRGGSVGRNEQFF.

The chain is built from TRBV5-6 and TRBJ2-1; D is uncertain. CDR3 length: 16 residues. Per germline, CDR1 SGHDT and CDR2 YYEEEE. With 2 bases removed from V and 10 bases from J, the gap between germline ends came to 22 bases. CDR3 amino acids: CASSFIARDPPMEQFF. CDR3 sequence (DNA): TGTGCCAGCAGCTTTATCGCCCGCGATCCCCCCATGGAGCAGTTCTTC. Full variable domain (missing parts from reference TRBV5-6 and TRBJ2-1): DAGVTQSPTHLIKTRGQQVTLRCSPKSGHDTVSWYQQALGQGPQFIFQYYEEEERQRGNFPDRFSGHQFPNYSSELNVNALLLGDSALYLCASSFIARDPPMEQFFGPGTRLTVL.

The genes are TRBV7-2 and TRBJ2-3; D is ambiguous. The CDR3 contains 13 residues. Germline lookup yields CDR1 SGHTA and CDR2 FQGNSA. V shed 1 base and J shed 5 bases, with 7 bases lying between them. This CDR3 is CASSLGGRDTQYF. Here the CDR3 DNA reads TGTGCCAGCAGCTTAGGCGGCCGAGATACGCAGTATTTT.

The chain uses TRBV4-3 and TRBJ1-3, with D unclear. The CDR3 length is 15 residues. V gave up 0 bases and J gave up 4 bases, with 10 bases separating them. Germline values: CDR1 LGHNA, CDR2 YSLEER. DNA of the CDR3: TGCGCCAGCAGCCAAGATACGGTTCAAGGAAACACCATATATTTT. Translation: CASSQDTVQGNTIYF.